This T cell receptor beta chain was captured by sequencing in a study of blood T cell repertoires in COVID-19. Study as a whole: Both acute and convalescent COVID-19 samples were obtained from the United States, Italy and Spain. Sample material is recorded as cDNA or gDNA derived from T cells, B-cell-depleted T cells, or PBMCs.

The CDR3 spans 11 residues. Germline V gene lookup returns CDR1 LNHDA and CDR2 SQIVND (reference sequence). V was clipped by 7 bases and J by 12 bases, with 12 bases between them. Original methodology: For nucleated cells, counts were estimated from reference gene primer amplification. Only in-frame clones appear in the TCRdb table, and some are missing; sequencing was by immunoSEQ multiplex PCR. V, J and clone size derive from that table, while D and trimming were established from the DNA sequence. This table has more than 150,000 clones, around 95% appearing once. Recruited during active infection, patients (from Seattle) were subsequently followed longitudinally.

This receptor was obtained from a man aged 25 to 40 with COVID-19, enrolled during active disease. The sample comprised peripheral blood. The chain uses TRBV19 and TRBJ1-4, with D unclear. The CDR3 region has the DNA TGTGCCAGTAAGCGGGGTTGGGAACTGTTTTTT. Translated, it gives CASKRGWELFF. Based on the CDR3 plus reference TRBV19 and TRBJ1-4, the full variable domain is DGGITQSPKYLFRKEGQNVTLSCEQNLNHDAMYWYRQDPGQGLRLIYYSQIVNDFQKGDIAEGYSVSREKKESFPLTVTSAQKNPTAFYLCASKRGWELFFGSGTQLSVL.